Listed below are T cell receptor beta chains from one sample, sequenced in a study of T cell changes during pregnancy in multiple sclerosis. Libraries were prepared by immunoSEQ multiplex PCR; TCRdb keeps only in-frame clonotypes and omits some of them. The table lists roughly 100,000 clones, 91% of them singletons. Sequenced here: peripheral blood, sampled after pregnancy. These receptors were taken from a female donor in good health, enrolled as a control in a pregnancy study. CDR3s leave out the opening cysteine and the closing phenylalanine or tryptophan. Fields, in order: V gene, CDR3 protein.

>TRBV7-6
ASSLKWGGMPSYNEQF
>TRBV2
ASSESGSTNSPLH
>TRBV11-2
ASSLDDRVATNEKLF
>TRBV29-1
SVRLEPGQRYSGANVLT
>TRBV29-1
SVEWPAGGKQGTQY
>TRBV5-1
ASSLTGQPNQPQH
>TRBV14
ASSPRRGRTEAF
>TRBV5-8
ASSPRTGVNTGELF
>TRBV4-1
ASSQGYRGVNTEAF
>TRBV11-1
ASSFRDRERDTQY
>TRBV6-5
ASSYSWTVGTEAF
>TRBV4-1
ASSPREASGEQY
>TRBV10-3
AIGGTSGGQRYNEQF
>TRBV12-5
ASGLLGGGEQY
>TRBV20-1
SASRTSEQF
>TRBV15
ATSPSGGGTEAF
>TRBV2
ASNNSSEAF
>TRBV7-2
ASSPGGTLTQAF
>TRBV28
ASSPRGERGSDTQY
>TRBV6-1
ASIRQGAENTIY
>TRBV27
ASRLRQGSAYSPLH
>TRBV28
ASRPTGGASDSPLH
>TRBV7-2
ASSTTGVGTEAF
>TRBV10-3
AISAPGGRVEAF
>TRBV4-2
ASSQSGLASSETQY
>TRBV5-1
ASSFRTASTDTQY
>TRBV7-2
ASSLGRERFQPQH
>TRBV4-1
ASSLGQINSGNTIY
>TRBV19
ASSTGGAGSYNEQF
>TRBV18
ASSKAGTPSSYEQY
>TRBV5-8
ASSLTGPQPQH
>TRBV7-2
ASSSQAFSGNTIY
>TRBV5-5
ASSVRGSSYEQY
>TRBV18
ASSPPGTAKFTGELF
>TRBV19
ASRDRGLSGANVLT
>TRBV9
ASSADRVGRRDGYT
>TRBV19
ASSKWTGNSPLH
>TRBV7-9
ASSLSGTSSYEQY
>TRBV6-5
ASRAGFNQPQH
>TRBV7-3
ASSLQPNTEAF
>TRBV5-6
ASSFRQGSDTQY
>TRBV7-2
ASSLVRVGSGSQPQH